A selection of T cell receptor beta chains follows, all from one sample in a study of blood T cell repertoires in COVID-19. Assay: immunoSEQ multiplex PCR; the TCRdb copy retains only in-frame clones and omits some. Of approximately 220,000 clones in the sample, 80% to 90% were seen once. The sample taken for sequencing was PBMCs or T cells enriched from blood (not recorded which). All receptors come from a woman aged 30 to 39 with acute COVID-19. Each CDR3 is given with its conserved first and last residue. The D gene is left open where the match is weak. The size of a clone is reported for some rows only, either as once, few or many, or as a class for expanded clones.

J | size | V | D | CDR3 | DNA
TRBJ1-6 | - | TRBV28 | - | CASMLQGLWNSPLHF | TGTGCCAGCATGCTTCAGGGACTATGGAATTCACCCCTCCACTTT
TRBJ1-5 | - | TRBV19 | - | CASSIDWGRGWPQHF | TGTGCCAGTAGTATAGATTGGGGGAGGGGATGGCCCCAGCATTTT
TRBJ2-7 | - | TRBV11-2 | TRBD1 | CASSSPGQGTYEQYF | TGTGCCAGCAGCTCCCCCGGACAGGGAACCTACGAGCAGTACTTC
TRBJ2-7 | - | TRBV30 | - | CAWSPLYEQYF | TGTGCCTGGAGTCCTCTCTACGAGCAGTACTTC
TRBJ2-5 | - | TRBV25-1 | - | CASSEWDTMYQETQYF | TGTGCCAGCAGTGAATGGGACACTATGTACCAAGAGACCCAGTACTTC
TRBJ2-7 | - | TRBV13 | - | CASSLGGYEQYF | TGTGCCAGCAGCTTGGGAGGCTACGAGCAGTACTTC
TRBJ1-5 | - | TRBV15 | - | CATSRGGDQFYQPQHF | TGTGCCACCAGCAGAGGGGGGGACCAGTTTTATCAGCCCCAGCATTTT
TRBJ2-2 | - | TRBV12-3/TRBV12-4 | - | CAMVRNGELFF | TGTGCCATGGTGAGGAACGGGGAGCTGTTTTTT
TRBJ1-3 | - | TRBV6-5 | - | CASSYSPSGTGNTIYF | TGTGCCAGCAGTTACTCGCCCTCAGGGACAGGAAACACCATATATTTT
TRBJ2-1 | - | TRBV4-3 | - | CASSQTYPNEQFF | TGCGCCAGCAGCCAAACCTACCCCAATGAGCAGTTCTTC
TRBJ2-1 | - | TRBV6-5 | - | CASTPVVRGYNEQFF | TGTGCCAGCACCCCCGTGGTCAGGGGCTACAATGAGCAGTTCTTC
TRBJ2-7 | - | TRBV5-1 | - | CASSLGDGDIYEQYF | TGCGCCAGCAGCTTGGGAGACGGGGACATCTACGAGCAGTACTTC
TRBJ1-1 | - | TRBV18 | - | CASSPSGGGWATEAFF | TGTGCCAGCTCACCTTCCGGGGGAGGATGGGCCACTGAAGCTTTCTTT
TRBJ1-1 | few | TRBV16 | - | CASSQSRGGDTEAFF | TGTGCCAGCAGCCAATCGCGAGGGGGAGACACTGAAGCTTTCTTT
TRBJ2-3 | - | TRBV3-1/TRBV3-2 | - | CASSQRLLTSTDTQYF | TGTGCCAGCAGCCAGAGACTCCTAACTAGCACAGATACGCAGTATTTT
TRBJ1-5 | few | TRBV19 | TRBD1 | CASETGSSAQPQHF | TGTGCCAGTGAGACAGGGAGTTCGGCCCAGCCCCAGCATTTT
TRBJ1-1 | few | TRBV19 | - | CATRLEGPTEAFF | TGTGCTACCCGATTGGAGGGACCCACTGAAGCTTTCTTT
TRBJ1-2 | - | TRBV27 | - | CASSLSPGSDGYTF | TGTGCCAGCAGTTTATCTCCGGGTTCGGATGGCTACACCTTC
TRBJ2-3 | once | TRBV18 | TRBD2 | CASSPSGGRSHTQYF | TGTGCCAGCTCACCGTCGGGGGGAAGGTCTCATACGCAGTATTTT
TRBJ2-2 | - | TRBV11-1 | TRBD1 | CASSPRTGGTGELFF | TGTGCCAGCAGCCCGCGGACAGGGGGGACCGGGGAGCTGTTTTTT
TRBJ1-1 | - | TRBV5-4 | TRBD1 | CASSLDLSDRGAFDTEAFF | TGTGCCAGCAGCTTGGATTTGTCTGACAGGGGAGCTTTTGACACTGAAGCTTTCTTT
TRBJ2-2 | - | TRBV5-4 | - | CASSLDRLANTGELFF | TGTGCCAGCAGCTTGGATAGACTCGCGAACACCGGGGAGCTGTTTTTT
TRBJ2-7 | - | TRBV7-9 | TRBD1 | CASSRTGGPYEQYF | TGTGCCAGCAGCCGGACAGGGGGTCCCTACGAGCAGTACTTC
TRBJ1-1 | few | TRBV6-5 | TRBD1 | CASSPRQGMNTEAFF | TGTGCCAGCAGCCCCCGACAGGGTATGAACACTGAAGCTTTCTTT
TRBJ1-2 | - | TRBV12-3/TRBV12-4 | - | CASRPTGLGGYTF | TGTGCCAGCAGACCGACAGGATTGGGAGGCTACACCTTC
TRBJ1-4 | - | TRBV18 | TRBD1 | CASSADGGQAKFF | TGTGCCAGCTCAGCAGACGGGGGACAGGCCAAGTTTTTT
TRBJ1-3 | - | TRBV6-2/TRBV6-3 | - | CASSYARDSGNTIYF | TGTGCCAGCAGTTACGCCCGGGACTCTGGAAACACCATATATTTT
TRBJ2-7 | - | TRBV27 | - | CASSPSAYEQYF | TGTGCCAGCAGTCCGTCCGCCTACGAGCAGTACTTC
TRBJ2-5 | - | TRBV9 | TRBD2 | CASSVSGTSGGASVETQYF | TGTGCCAGCAGCGTCTCCGGGACTAGCGGGGGGGCCAGTGTGGAGACCCAGTACTTC
TRBJ1-5 | - | TRBV6-5 | - | CASRTRRGNQPQHF | TGTGCCAGCCGAACCCGGCGGGGTAACCAGCCCCAGCATTTT
TRBJ2-2 | - | TRBV4-1 | - | CASSQSPNTGELFF | TGCGCCAGCAGCCAAAGCCCAAACACCGGGGAGCTGTTTTTT
TRBJ2-1 | - | TRBV7-9 | TRBD2 | CASSPGLGRGNEQFF | TGTGCCAGCAGCCCGGGACTAGGGCGTGGCAATGAGCAGTTCTTC
TRBJ1-2 | - | TRBV29-1 | TRBD1 | CSVEADREYGYTF | TGCAGCGTTGAAGCCGACAGGGAGTATGGCTACACCTTC
TRBJ1-5 | - | TRBV7-2 | - | CASSQWWGRDSNQPQHF | TGTGCCAGCAGCCAATGGTGGGGCAGGGATAGCAATCAGCCCCAGCATTTT
TRBJ2-5 | - | TRBV5-4 | TRBD2 | CASSLGVSGGGETQYF | TGTGCCAGCAGCTTGGGTGTTAGCGGGGGGGGCGAGACCCAGTACTTC
TRBJ1-5 | - | TRBV5-1 | - | CASSLEGGNQPQHF | TGCGCCAGCAGCCTCGAAGGGGGCAATCAGCCCCAGCATTTT
TRBJ2-2 | - | TRBV6-2/TRBV6-3 | - | CASSWQHISNTGELFF | TGTGCCAGCAGTTGGCAACATATCTCAAACACCGGGGAGCTGTTTTTT
TRBJ2-7 | - | TRBV7-9 | - | CASSLGLLSGEQYF | TGTGCCAGCAGCTTAGGTCTCCTGTCGGGCGAGCAGTACTTC
TRBJ1-1 | - | TRBV27 | - | CASSLDVWGAEAFF | TGTGCCAGCAGTTTAGACGTTTGGGGCGCTGAAGCTTTCTTT
TRBJ1-5 | - | TRBV18 | TRBD1 | CASSPRYRDRGREFPPQHF | TGTGCCAGCTCACCACGATACCGGGACAGGGGGCGCGAGTTTCCGCCCCAGCATTTT
TRBJ2-2 | - | TRBV5-4 | - | CASSYKVLGELFF | TGTGCCAGCAGCTACAAAGTTCTCGGGGAGCTGTTTTTT
TRBJ1-1 | - | TRBV9 | - | CASSARPDMNTEAFF | TGTGCCAGCAGCGCCAGACCAGACATGAACACTGAAGCTTTCTTT
TRBJ1-1 | - | TRBV11-2 | - | CASSHTGRPEAFF | TGTGCCAGCAGCCATACAGGGCGGCCTGAAGCTTTCTTT
TRBJ1-3 | - | TRBV5-1 | TRBD1 | CASSLVTGVAGNTIYF | TGCGCCAGCAGCTTAGTTACAGGGGTGGCTGGAAACACCATATATTTT
TRBJ2-2 | - | TRBV7-6 | - | CASSLVGGSGTGELFF | TGTGCCAGCAGCTTAGTCGGGGGTTCAGGGACCGGGGAGCTGTTTTTT
TRBJ2-7 | once | TRBV11-2 | - | CASSASSYEQYF | TGTGCCAGCAGCGCGAGCTCCTACGAGCAGTACTTC
TRBJ2-7 | - | TRBV5-6 | TRBD2 | CASSLVLAGALEGGEQYF | TGTGCCAGCAGCTTGGTACTAGCGGGGGCCCTCGAGGGTGGCGAGCAGTACTTC
TRBJ2-5 | - | TRBV9 | - | CASSVAPQETQYF | TGTGCCAGCAGCGTAGCTCCCCAAGAGACCCAGTACTTC
TRBJ1-2 | - | TRBV6-4 | - | CASSDSAGAGTYGYTF | TGTGCCAGCAGTGACTCAGCGGGGGCCGGAACTTATGGCTACACCTTC
TRBJ1-1 | - | TRBV11-3 | TRBD1 | CASSSGTGVNTEAFF | TGTGCCAGCAGCTCTGGGACAGGGGTTAACACTGAAGCTTTCTTT
TRBJ1-4 | once | TRBV7-9 | - | CASSLGGYVKLFF | TGTGCCAGCAGCTTAGGAGGTTACGTAAAACTGTTTTTT